These 14 T cell receptor beta chains were all obtained from the same sample, sequenced in a study of CD4 T cells in relation to SARS-CoV-2 and coronaviruses. No antigen has been identified for these receptors. Method: immunoSEQ multiplex PCR; TCRdb's copy keeps in-frame clones and lacks some. The top ten clones hold around 3.3% of a sample with about 34,000 clones, around three quarters of them seen once. Sequencing input: memory CD4+ T cells from PBMCs, cultured in vitro. Receptors originate from an adult with COVID-19.

This clone was recorded a few times. The chain recombines TRBV15 with TRBJ2-3, with 11 bases matching TRBD2. Germline-derived CDR1 and CDR2 are LNHNV and YYDKDF (reference sequence). This CDR3 spans 16 amino acids. Germline trimming cut 3 bases from V and 1 base from J; bases unmatched to any gene: 3. This chain's CDR3 is CATSSLLAGGTDTQYF. The CDR3 nucleotides read TGTGCCACCAGCAGTTTACTAGCGGGAGGCACAGATACGCAGTATTTT.

This chain joins TRBV2 and TRBJ2-2; TRBD2 matches 12 bases. The CDR3 spans 17 residues. V lost 5 bases, J lost 4 bases, and 8 bases stayed unmatched. Germline V gene sequence: CDR1 SNHLY, CDR2 FYNNEI. The CDR3 here is CASSPRLAGDSTGELFF. CDR3 DNA: TGTGCCAGCAGTCCTAGACTAGCGGGAGATAGCACCGGGGAGCTGTTTTTT. The full variable domain, its missing parts supplied by reference TRBV2 and TRBJ2-2, is EPEVTQTPSHQVTQMGQEVILRCVPISNHLYFYWYRQILGQKVEFLVSFYNNEISEKSEIFDDQFSVERPDGSNFTLKIRSTKLEDSAMYFCASSPRLAGDSTGELFFGEGSRLTVL.

The rearrangement links TRBV2 to TRBJ2-7; 9 nucleotides agree with TRBD2. The CDR3 runs 18 residues. Germline values: CDR1 SNHLY, CDR2 FYNNEI. Trimming cost V 7 bases and J 0 bases; bases outside gene matches: 16. The DNA of the CDR3 is TGTGCCAGCACCTTACGTCCCAGCGGGGGGTATAGCTCCTACGAGCAGTACTTC. Residues: CASTLRPSGGYSSYEQYF.

The V gene is TRBV6-5, the J gene TRBJ2-1, with D uncertain. CDR3 length: 14 amino acids. Germline CDR1 and CDR2: MNHEY and SVGAGI. V was trimmed by 2 bases and J by 7 bases, leaving 12 bases between them. CDR3 in DNA: TGTGCCAGCAGTTACCAACATGGGCGGAATGAGCAGTTCTTC. This translates into CASSYQHGRNEQFF.

The V call is TRBV6-5, the J call TRBJ1-3; 7 nucleotides agree with TRBD1. CDR3 length: 16 residues. The ends lost 4 bases at V and 2 bases at J; junction bases unmatched: 8. Germline V lookup: CDR1 MNHEY, CDR2 SVGAGI. In DNA, the CDR3 is TGTGCCAGCAGTTTACGTGACAGGGCTGCTGGAAACACCATATATTTT. It encodes CASSLRDRAAGNTIYF.

This chain's CDR3 is CASSVSTGDLFMNTGELFF. CDR3 DNA sequence: TGTGCCAGCAGCGTTAGCACAGGGGACCTATTCATGAACACCGGGGAGCTGTTTTTT. The chain employs TRBV9 and TRBJ2-2; the match to TRBD1 covers 7 bases. This CDR3 has 19 residues. V gave up 2 bases and J gave up 1 base; unmatched junction bases: 14. The V gene's germline CDR1 is SGDLS and CDR2 YYNGEE.

This clone was seen once. The chain couples TRBV28 to TRBJ2-7; D is tentatively TRBD1 or TRBD2 (6 bases each). The CDR3 runs 15 residues. V gave up 7 bases and J gave up 0 bases, with 16 bases separating them. The germline V gene has CDR1 MDHEN and CDR2 SYDVKM. The CDR3 DNA sequence: TGTGCCAGCACCCCAGGGGACTTGAGCTCCTACGAGCAGTACTTC. It translates to CASTPGDLSSYEQYF.

The V and J genes are TRBV18 and TRBJ1-6; possible D gene TRBD1, 6 bases. This CDR3 has 16 residues. Germline V gene data show CDR1 as KGHSH and CDR2 as LQKENI. The V gene lost 1 base and the J gene lost 5 bases, with 12 bases spanning the gap. The CDR3 nucleotides read TGTGCCAGCTCACCACAAGCAGGGGCAAATAATTCACCCCTCCACTTT. This translates into CASSPQAGANNSPLHF.

A few counts support this clone. The gene calls are TRBV7-9 and TRBJ2-7; D is undetermined. V lost 2 bases to trimming and J lost 0 bases, with 8 bases between them. Germline lookup yields CDR1 SEHNR and CDR2 FQNEAQ (reference sequence). This CDR3 is built from 14 residues. The CDR3: CASSLSGSSYEQYF. CDR3 DNA: TGTGCCAGCAGCTTATCGGGCAGCTCCTACGAGCAGTACTTC.

A few counts support this clone. The gene calls are TRBV5-1 and TRBJ2-5; TRBD2 aligns across 9 bases. The length of the CDR3 is 17 residues. Germline values: CDR1 SGHRS, CDR2 YFSETQ. V gave up 2 bases and J gave up 2 bases; unmatched junction bases: 10. CDR3 DNA: TGCGCCAGCAGCTTTGCCAAAGGAGCGGGAGGACAAGAGACCCAGTACTTC. It codes for CASSFAKGAGGQETQYF.

The table lists this clone with a count of one. The chain joins TRBV3-1 (or the pseudogene TRBV3-2) to TRBJ2-1; 7 bases match TRBD1. V dropped 7 bases and J dropped 0; count of bases not matched to a gene: 6. This CDR3 region has 15 residues. CDR1 and CDR2 (germline): LGHDT, YNNKEL (reference sequence). Here the CDR3 reads CASTLTGSSYNEQFF. As DNA, the CDR3 is TGTGCCAGCACCCTGACAGGGAGCTCCTACAATGAGCAGTTCTTC.

This chain connects TRBV28 to TRBJ2-1; D is tentatively TRBD1 or TRBD2 (6 bases each). Germline V gene data show CDR1 as MDHEN and CDR2 as SYDVKM. This CDR3 has 16 residues. The V end lost 3 bases, the J end lost 5 bases, and 17 bases lay between the germline ends. The CDR3 spells CASSFTGAGINNEQFF. CDR3 DNA: TGTGCCAGCAGTTTCACGGGGGCCGGTATAAACAATGAGCAGTTCTTC.

The V gene is TRBV12-3 or TRBV12-4, the J gene TRBJ1-2, with D possibly matching TRBD1 (6 bases). This CDR3 contains 12 residues. V gave up 6 bases and J gave up 4 bases, with 9 bases separating them. The CDR3 here is CASSHRVYGYTF. The CDR3 DNA follows: TGTGCCAGCAGCCACAGGGTCTATGGCTACACCTTC.

The rearrangement joins TRBV4-1 to TRBJ2-1; the match to TRBD2 covers 7 bases. The CDR3 is made up of 14 amino acids. Unmatched junction bases numbered 9, after V lost 0 bases and J lost 13 bases. The germline V gene has CDR1 MGHRA and CDR2 YSYEKL. In DNA form, the CDR3 reads TGCGCCAGCAGCCAAGAGCCTGGCGGGAGTGAACAGTTCTTC. This gives the protein CASSQEPGGSEQFF.